This TCR beta chain is drawn from a study of shared clonotypes between healthy human individuals. Germline values: CDR1 SEHNR, CDR2 FQNEAQ (reference sequence). The CDR3 length is 15 residues. The germline V and J ends were trimmed by 1 base and 1 base, with 8 bases remaining between them. The CD4+ fraction was divided into a CD45RA+ naive subset and a CD45RA-negative memory subset. Using immunoSEQ multiplex PCR, the repertoire was profiled, and TCRdb retains in-frame clones only, with some absent. The data contain roughly 2.2 million clones, more than 85% of them singletons. This clone came up once. The source of this sequence is a man younger than 30 in good health. Some clones in this sample may be carry-over from other donors' samples. The chain couples TRBV7-9 to TRBJ2-4, with D tentatively TRBD2 (6 bases). Sequenced material: naive CD4+ T cells from PBMCs. Subset here: CD45RA+ positively selected. CDR3 in amino acids: CASSLGGRAKNIQYF. The DNA of the CDR3 is TGTGCCAGCAGCTTAGGAGGGAGGGCCAAAAACATTCAGTACTTC. Variable domain in full (rest from reference TRBV7-9 and TRBJ2-4): DTGVSQNPRHKITKRGQNVTFRCDPISEHNRLYWYRQTLGQGPEFLTYFQNEAQLEKSRLLSDRFSAERPKGSFSTLEIQRTEQGDSAMYLCASSLGGRAKNIQYFGAGTRLSVL.